Given below is one T cell receptor beta chain in context. Sequenced by immunoSEQ multiplex PCR; TCRdb stores in-frame clones only, minus some. The sample carries 100,000 to 150,000 clones, more than 80% recorded once. The data stem from a study of blood T cell repertoires in COVID-19. Germline V CDR1 and CDR2: LGHDT, YNNKEL (reference sequence). This CDR3 is built from 14 residues. V gave up 1 base and J gave up 1 base, with 7 bases separating them. The source material was peripheral blood. The J gene is TRBJ1-2, the V gene TRBV3-1 (or the pseudogene TRBV3-2), with unresolved D. This TCR was sampled from a woman aged 55-75 years with acute or convalescent COVID-19. CDR3 sequence reads: CASSQGPGNYGYTF. The CDR3 nucleotides are TGTGCCAGCAGCCAAGGGCCGGGTAACTATGGCTACACCTTC.